Below, 3 T cell receptor beta chains from the same sample are listed, as sequenced in a study of long-term antiretroviral therapy in people with HIV. The assay, immunoSEQ v3.0, was run at survey level. TCRdb's table, derived via immunoSEQ multiplex PCR, lists solely in-frame clones and lacks some. The sample comprises under 20,000 clones, roughly 80% of which are singletons, and 13% to 15% rests with the top ten. The source material was unsorted PBMCs, sampled less than 1.3 years before starting antiretroviral therapy. The source of these receptors is a man under 40 with HIV.

The rearrangement uses TRBV29-1 and TRBJ2-5, with TRBD1 as a possible D gene (5 bases). Germline CDR1 reads SQVTM; CDR2 reads ANQGSEA. Trimming left V 4 bases short and J 2 bases short, with 11 bases between. The CDR3 length is 13 residues. CDR3 sequence (DNA): TGCAGCGTTGCCCAGGGTTCGCAAGAGACCCAGTACTTC. Translating it yields CSVAQGSQETQYF.

J is TRBJ1-2 and V is TRBV4-1; D is uncertain. This CDR3 is 16 amino acids long. Germline V gene data show CDR1 as MGHRA and CDR2 as YSYEKL. V dropped 0 bases and J dropped 4 bases, with 15 bases sitting between them. The DNA of the CDR3 is TGCGCCAGCAGCCAAGATATAACAGTTCTAGCCTATGGCTACACCTTC. Its translation is CASSQDITVLAYGYTF.

The V gene is TRBV7-9, the J gene TRBJ1-2; no clear D. Trimming shortened V by 2 bases and J by 4 bases, and 5 bases separated the two germline ends. Germline V CDR1 and CDR2: SEHNR, FQNEAQ (reference sequence). This CDR3 comprises 12 residues. The CDR3 coding sequence is TGTGCCAGCAGCTTAAATCCCTATGGCTACACCTTC. Residues: CASSLNPYGYTF.